One sample yielded the 12 T cell receptor beta chains listed below, sequenced in a study of shared clonotypes between healthy human individuals. Repertoires were generated with immunoSEQ multiplex PCR, while TCRdb's copy carries only in-frame clones and drops some. The sample carries around 2.1 million clones, about 92% recorded once. The naive CD8 population came from CD45RO-negative cells selected for CCR7, without terminally differentiated effector memory CD45RA+ cells. The sample was naive CD8+ T cells from PBMCs. These receptors all stem from a man aged 18 to 35 in good health. Some clones in this sample may be carry-over from other donors' samples.

Points on this clone: The sample holds other DNA sequences that translate to the same CDR3. This chain links TRBV27 with TRBJ2-7, with D possibly TRBD2 on 6 matching bases. Germline loops: CDR1 MNHEY, CDR2 SMNVEV (reference sequence). V was cut by 3 bases and J by 3 bases, with 9 bases left in between. This CDR3 has 13 amino acids. The CDR3 sequence is CASSFGGVYEQYF. The CDR3 coding sequence is TGTGCCAGCAGTTTCGGGGGAGTCTACGAGCAGTACTTC.

The gene calls are TRBV11-3 and TRBJ2-2, with no clear D. The CDR3 sequence is 16 residues long. Looked up from germline, CDR1 is SGHNT and CDR2 is YENEEA. Trimming pared 1 base from V and 2 bases from J, leaving 11 bases between. CDR3 DNA sequence: TGTGCCAGCAGCTTAGGTTGGTCGGAAAACACCGGGGAGCTGTTTTTT. Translated: CASSLGWSENTGELFF.

The gene calls are TRBV7-9 and TRBJ1-1; D is ambiguous. Germline V gene lookup returns CDR1 SEHNR and CDR2 FQNEAQ (reference sequence). This CDR3 is 11 amino acids long. The V end lost 4 bases, the J end lost 11 bases, and 11 bases lay between the germline ends. CDR3 in amino acids: CASSSPAYAFF. The CDR3 DNA reads as TGTGCCAGCAGCTCCCCGGCCTATGCTTTCTTT.

J is TRBJ2-2 and V is TRBV9; 10 nucleotides match TRBD1. V shed 2 bases and J 6 bases; nucleotides not matched to a gene: 4. Germline V gene lookup returns CDR1 SGDLS and CDR2 YYNGEE. The CDR3 totals 15 residues. The CDR3 protein is CASSVGTGVAGELFF. DNA of the CDR3: TGTGCCAGCAGCGTTGGGACAGGGGTTGCCGGGGAGCTGTTTTTT.

About this clone: The same CDR3 is also encoded by other DNA sequences in this sample. This chain connects TRBV6-1 to TRBJ2-1, with 11 bases fitting TRBD2. Germline V CDR1 and CDR2: MNHNS, SASEGT. V shed 4 bases, J shed 4 bases, and the junction held 0 bases outside the gene matches. The CDR3 loop spans 14 amino acids. CDR3: CASSGLAGYNEQFF. For the CDR3, the DNA is TGTGCCAGCAGTGGACTAGCGGGGTACAATGAGCAGTTCTTC.

V gene TRBV29-1 combines with J gene TRBJ1-3; D is uncertain. This CDR3 spans 15 amino acids. Trimming pared 1 base from V and 0 bases from J, leaving 10 bases between. Looked up from germline, CDR1 is SQVTM and CDR2 is ANQGSEA. The CDR3 nucleotides read TGCAGCGTTGAAGGGGTCGGCCTCTCTGGAAACACCATATATTTT. Its translation is CSVEGVGLSGNTIYF.

The rearrangement joins TRBV7-3 to TRBJ2-7; D may correspond to TRBD1 or TRBD2 (5 bases each). This CDR3 spans 14 amino acids. Trimming took off 4 bases at V and 2 bases at J, with 12 bases between the two ends. Germline loops: CDR1 SGHTA, CDR2 FQGTGA. The CDR3 protein is CASSSRDQPYEQYF. The CDR3 DNA is TGTGCCAGCAGCTCCCGGGACCAACCCTACGAGCAGTACTTC.

This clone was seen just once. The gene calls are TRBV14 and TRBJ2-7; 8 bases line up with TRBD2. This CDR3 contains 16 residues. The germline gives CDR1 SGHDN, CDR2 FVKESK. J was trimmed by 0 bases and V by 2 bases; bases with no gene match: 6. The CDR3 DNA sequence: TGTGCCAGCAGCCAAATCGGGGGGGGGCACTCCTACGAGCAGTACTTC. Translated, it gives CASSQIGGGHSYEQYF. The whole variable domain, remainder taken from reference TRBV14 and TRBJ2-7, is EAGVTQFPSHSVIEKGQTVTLRCDPISGHDNLYWYRRVMGKEIKFLLHFVKESKQDESGMPNNRFLAERTGGTYSTLKVQPAELEDSGVYFCASSQIGGGHSYEQYFGPGTRLTVT.

The rearrangement links TRBV28 to TRBJ2-2; a weak D match, TRBD1 (6 bases). The V gene's germline CDR1 is MDHEN and CDR2 SYDVKM. Trimming took off 1 base at V and 1 base at J, with 16 bases between the two ends. This CDR3 has 18 residues. The CDR3 region has the DNA TGTGCCAGCAGTTTATATCCCCCGGGGACAATGAACACCGGGGAGCTGTTTTTT. This gives the protein CASSLYPPGTMNTGELFF.

This chain uses TRBV13 with TRBJ2-1, with 15 bases identical to TRBD2. Trimming removed 5 bases from V and 12 bases from J; junction bases left unmatched: 11. The CDR3 runs 16 residues. Per the germline V gene, CDR1 is PRHDT and CDR2 is FYEKMQ (reference sequence). The CDR3 DNA follows: TGTGCCAGCAGCGTGGACGGACTAGCGGGAGGGTCTTGGCAGTTCTTC. This sequence encodes CASSVDGLAGGSWQFF.

This clone came up once. This sequence joins TRBV15 and TRBJ2-1; D unresolved. V gave up 2 bases and J gave up 7 bases, with 12 bases separating them. CDR1 is LNHNV, CDR2 YYDKDF, per germline (reference sequence). The length of the CDR3 is 14 residues. The DNA of the CDR3 is TGTGCCACCAGCAGATTACGAGTAGGGAATGAGCAGTTCTTC. Protein: CATSRLRVGNEQFF.

The rearrangement joins TRBV28 to TRBJ1-4; D is unclear. V lost 3 bases, J lost 4 bases, and 12 bases lay in between. In germline, CDR1 is MDHEN, CDR2 SYDVKM. The CDR3 covers 15 residues. The CDR3 reads CASSFIPGDNEKLFF. In DNA, the CDR3 is TGTGCCAGCAGTTTTATCCCAGGCGATAATGAAAAACTGTTTTTT.